The T cell receptor beta chain under discussion was sequenced for a study of CD8 T cells in Susac syndrome. The T cells that were sequenced for TCR beta were CD8+ and CD4+ cells from blood. Treatment-naive patients with stable or active relapsing-remitting disease served as multiple sclerosis controls. Negative isolation was used for CD8+ and CD4+ T cells and FACS enrichment for TEMRA cells. An input of roughly 0.5 to 1 ug of RNA was subjected to reverse transcription using random hexamers. Amplification of TCR beta CDR3 used immunoSEQ multiplex PCR across 54 Vbeta and 13 Jbeta. TCRdb passed the immunoSEQ multiplex PCR reads through MiXCR, listing each CDR3 protein once. The table lists some 400,000 distinct CDR3 sequences, 85% to 90% of them singletons, with under 0.15% in the top ten. CDR3 length: 14 residues. The germline V gene encodes CDR1 MGHRA and CDR2 YSYEKL. V lost 5 bases to trimming and J lost 2 bases, with 10 bases between them.

The clonotype was recovered from a human donor with multiple sclerosis. Sample: CD8+ T cells from PBMCs. This rearrangement joins TRBV4-1 to TRBJ1-3; D is undetermined. The CDR3 loop reads CASSFQAAGNTIYF. In nucleotides, the CDR3 is TGCGCCAGCAGCTTCCAGGCTGCTGGAAACACCATATATTTT.